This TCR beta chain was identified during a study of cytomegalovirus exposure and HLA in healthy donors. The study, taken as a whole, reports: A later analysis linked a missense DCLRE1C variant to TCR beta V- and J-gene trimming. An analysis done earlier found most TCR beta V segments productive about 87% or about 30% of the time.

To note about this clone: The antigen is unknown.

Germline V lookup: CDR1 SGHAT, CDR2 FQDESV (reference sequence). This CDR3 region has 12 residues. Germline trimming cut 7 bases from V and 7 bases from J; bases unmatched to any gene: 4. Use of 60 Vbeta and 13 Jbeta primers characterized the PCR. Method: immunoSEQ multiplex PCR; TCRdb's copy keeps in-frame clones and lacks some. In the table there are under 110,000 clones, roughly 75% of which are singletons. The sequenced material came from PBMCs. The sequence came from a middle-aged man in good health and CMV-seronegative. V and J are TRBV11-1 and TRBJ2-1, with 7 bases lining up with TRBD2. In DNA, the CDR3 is TGTGCCAGCATAGGGGAGGGGAATGAGCAGTTCTTC. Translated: CASIGEGNEQFF. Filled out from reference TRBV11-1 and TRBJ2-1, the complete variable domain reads EAEVAQSPRYKITEKSQAVAFWCDPISGHATLYWYRQILGQGPELLVQFQDESVVDDSQLPKDRFSAERLKGVDSTLKIQPAELGDSAMYLCASIGEGNEQFFGPGTRLTVL.